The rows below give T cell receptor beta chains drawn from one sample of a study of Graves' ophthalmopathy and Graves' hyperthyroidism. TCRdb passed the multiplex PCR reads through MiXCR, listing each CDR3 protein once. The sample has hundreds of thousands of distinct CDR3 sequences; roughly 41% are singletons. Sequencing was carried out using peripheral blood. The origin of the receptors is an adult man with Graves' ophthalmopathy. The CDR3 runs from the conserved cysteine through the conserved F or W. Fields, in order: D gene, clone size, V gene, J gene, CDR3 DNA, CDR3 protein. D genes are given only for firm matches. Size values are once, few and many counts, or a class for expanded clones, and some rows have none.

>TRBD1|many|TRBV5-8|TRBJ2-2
TGTGCCAGCAGCTTGTCCCGACAGGGAACCGGGGAGCTGTTTTTT
CASSLSRQGTGELFF
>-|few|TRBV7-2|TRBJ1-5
TGTGCCAGCAGCTTAATTCCAACCGGTATGACTAATCAGCCCCAGCATTTT
CASSLIPTGMTNQPQHF
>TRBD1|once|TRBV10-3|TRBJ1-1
TGTGCCATCAGTGAACCAGGGGGCCTGGATACTGAAGCTTTCTTT
CAISEPGGLDTEAFF
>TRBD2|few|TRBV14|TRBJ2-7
TGTGCCAGCAGCCGGGGGACTAGTGAATCCTACGAGCAGTACTTC
CASSRGTSESYEQYF
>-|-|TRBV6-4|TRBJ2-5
TGTGCCAGCAGGGAAGCGGGACATAGAGCCCAAGAGACCCAGTACTTC
CASREAGHRAQETQYF
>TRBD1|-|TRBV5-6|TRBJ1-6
TGTGCCAGCAGCTTGGTAGGACAGGGGGACTCACCCCTCCACTTT
CASSLVGQGDSPLHF
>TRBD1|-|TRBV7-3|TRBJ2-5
TGTGCCAGCAGCTTATCGACAGGGGGGATTTCCGAGACCCAGTACTTC
CASSLSTGGISETQYF
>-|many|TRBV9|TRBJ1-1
TGTGCCAGCAGCGCGTGGGATGTGTTCACTGAAGCTTTCTTT
CASSAWDVFTEAFF
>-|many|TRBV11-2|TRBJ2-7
TGTGCCAGCAGCTTAGTGGACAGCAACGAGCAGTACTTC
CASSLVDSNEQYF
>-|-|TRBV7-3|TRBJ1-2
TGTGCCAGCAGCTTGTCCACGGACTCTGGAAACACCTTC
CASSLSTDSGNTF
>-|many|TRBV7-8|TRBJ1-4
TGTGCCAGCAGCTTAAATCGAGGCGGGGTAACTGAAAAACTGTTTTTT
CASSLNRGGVTEKLFF
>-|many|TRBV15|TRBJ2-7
TGTGCCACCAGCAGAGATCCAAGCGACGAGCAGTACTTC
CATSRDPSDEQYF
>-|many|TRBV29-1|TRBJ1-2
TGCAGCGTTGATCGTCAGGGCTATGGCTACACCTTC
CSVDRQGYGYTF
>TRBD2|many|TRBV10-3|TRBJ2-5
TGTGCCATCAGTGGGGCAGCGGGGGAAGAGACCCAGTACTTC
CAISGAAGEETQYF
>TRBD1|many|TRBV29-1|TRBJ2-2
TGCAGCGTTACGAACCTCAGGGGGCGGAACACCGGGGAGCTGTTTTTT
CSVTNLRGRNTGELFF
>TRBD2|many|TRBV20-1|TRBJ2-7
TGCAGTGCTAGTCTCCCAGCGGGAGGGTACGAGCAGTACTTC
CSASLPAGGYEQYF
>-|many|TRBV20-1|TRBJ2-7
TGCAGTGCTAGAGAAGTCGGGCTCAACGAGCAGTACTTC
CSAREVGLNEQYF
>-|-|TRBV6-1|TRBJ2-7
TGTGCCAGCAGTGAAGGGCACAGGAAGAACTTC
CASSEGHRKNF
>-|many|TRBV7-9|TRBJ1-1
TGTGCCAGCAGCTTGGGTTTCAGGAACACTGAAGCTTTCTTT
CASSLGFRNTEAFF
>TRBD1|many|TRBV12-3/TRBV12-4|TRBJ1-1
TGTGCCAGCAGTTTCGGGACAGACTCTTTCTTT
CASSFGTDSFF
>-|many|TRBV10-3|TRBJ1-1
TGTGCCATCAGTGAGTCAAATTCGGCTGGCACTGAAGCTTTCTTT
CAISESNSAGTEAFF
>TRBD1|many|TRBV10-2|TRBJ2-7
TGCGCCAGCAACCCGGGACAGGGATCGTGGGAGCAGTACTTC
CASNPGQGSWEQYF
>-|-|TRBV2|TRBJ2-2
TGTGCCAGCAGTTTGACCGGGCTGGGCACCGGGGAGCTGTTTTTT
CASSLTGLGTGELFF
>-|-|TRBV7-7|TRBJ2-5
TGTGCTAGCAGCGTAGGATCGGGGGCGCCGGAGACCCAGTACTTC
CASSVGSGAPETQYF
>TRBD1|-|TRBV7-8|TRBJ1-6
TGTGCCAGCAGCCTAGAGCAGGGGGCGGTAAATTCACCCCTCCACTTT
CASSLEQGAVNSPLHF
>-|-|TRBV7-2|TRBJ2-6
TGTGCCAGCAGCTTGGGGACCGGGAACTCTGGGGCCAACGTCCTGACTTTC
CASSLGTGNSGANVLTF
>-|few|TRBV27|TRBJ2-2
TGTGCCAGCAGTATAACACACACCGGGGAGCTGTTTTTT
CASSITHTGELFF
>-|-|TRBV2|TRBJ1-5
-
CASRNTYEQYFGPGNQPQHF
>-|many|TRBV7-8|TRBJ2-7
TGTGCCAGCAGCGGGGACTCCCCGGACGAGCAGTACTTC
CASSGDSPDEQYF
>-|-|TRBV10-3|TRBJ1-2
TGTGCCATCAGTGCCCCGGGGATTCTTAGCTACACCTTC
CAISAPGILSYTF
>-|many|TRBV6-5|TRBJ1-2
TGTGCCAGCACCGGGACACCGGATTTGGATGGCTACACCTTC
CASTGTPDLDGYTF
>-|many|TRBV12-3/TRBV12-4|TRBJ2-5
TGTGCCAGCAGTTTAGTGACAGGAGGAGGAGAGACCCAGTACTTC
CASSLVTGGGETQYF
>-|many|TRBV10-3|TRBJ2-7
TGTGCCTTTCAACCGGGACACCGCCCCTACGAGCAGTACTTC
CAFQPGHRPYEQYF
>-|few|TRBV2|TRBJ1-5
TGTGCCAGCAGTGAAGGAGGGGCCCGCGCTAATCAGCCCCAGCATTTT
CASSEGGARANQPQHF
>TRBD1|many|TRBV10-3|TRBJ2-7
TGTGCCATCAATGAGTCTTGGACAGGGGAGGACGAGCAGTACTTC
CAINESWTGEDEQYF
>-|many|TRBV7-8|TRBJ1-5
TGTGCCAGCAGCTCGACAGGTTTCGAGGGCAATCAGCCCCAGCATTTT
CASSSTGFEGNQPQHF
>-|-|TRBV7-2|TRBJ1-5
TGCGCCAGCAGCCAAGCCACAGGAGTAAATAGCAATCAGCCCCAGCATTTT
CASSQATGVNSNQPQHF
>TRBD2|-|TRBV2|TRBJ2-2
TGTGCCAGCAGTCGCCACCCGACTAGCGGGAGCCTGGCCGGGGAGCTGTTTTTT
CASSRHPTSGSLAGELFF
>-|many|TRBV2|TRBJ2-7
TGTGCCAGCAGTGAAGGGCTAGATCATGAGCAGTACTTC
CASSEGLDHEQYF
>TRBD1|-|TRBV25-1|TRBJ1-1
TGTGCCAGCAGTACCCGGACAGGGGTAAGAACTGAAGCTTTCTTT
CASSTRTGVRTEAFF
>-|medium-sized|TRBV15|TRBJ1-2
TGTGCCACCAGCAGTCCGCCTAACTATGGCTACACCTTC
CATSSPPNYGYTF
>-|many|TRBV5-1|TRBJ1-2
TGCGCCAGCAGCATCGGAAGGGGGAGTGGCTACACCTTC
CASSIGRGSGYTF
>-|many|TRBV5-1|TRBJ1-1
TGCGCCAGCCGCCCACACGAGAACACTGAAGCTTTCTTT
CASRPHENTEAFF
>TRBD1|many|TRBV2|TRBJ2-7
TGTGCCAGCAGAAAAGCCCGGGACAGCTCCTACGAGCAGTACTTC
CASRKARDSSYEQYF
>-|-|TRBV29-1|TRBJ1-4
TGCAGCGTTCTTCGGGACGGATATAATGAAAAACTGTTTTTT
CSVLRDGYNEKLFF
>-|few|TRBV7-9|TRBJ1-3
TGTGCCAGCAGCTTATATTCCGGGACGGCTTCTGGAAACACCATATATTTT
CASSLYSGTASGNTIYF
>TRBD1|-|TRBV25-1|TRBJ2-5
TGTGCCAGCAGCCATCTCAAAACAGGGGGCGAAGGCGGGTATTCCAAGACCCAGTACTTC
CASSHLKTGGEGGYSKTQYF
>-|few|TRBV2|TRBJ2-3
TGTGCCAGCAGTGAAGGGGCGGGTACGCAGTATTTT
CASSEGAGTQYF
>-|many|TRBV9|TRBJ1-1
TGTGCCAGCAGCGTAGACGGCAGACAGTTGAACACTGAAGCTTTCTTT
CASSVDGRQLNTEAFF